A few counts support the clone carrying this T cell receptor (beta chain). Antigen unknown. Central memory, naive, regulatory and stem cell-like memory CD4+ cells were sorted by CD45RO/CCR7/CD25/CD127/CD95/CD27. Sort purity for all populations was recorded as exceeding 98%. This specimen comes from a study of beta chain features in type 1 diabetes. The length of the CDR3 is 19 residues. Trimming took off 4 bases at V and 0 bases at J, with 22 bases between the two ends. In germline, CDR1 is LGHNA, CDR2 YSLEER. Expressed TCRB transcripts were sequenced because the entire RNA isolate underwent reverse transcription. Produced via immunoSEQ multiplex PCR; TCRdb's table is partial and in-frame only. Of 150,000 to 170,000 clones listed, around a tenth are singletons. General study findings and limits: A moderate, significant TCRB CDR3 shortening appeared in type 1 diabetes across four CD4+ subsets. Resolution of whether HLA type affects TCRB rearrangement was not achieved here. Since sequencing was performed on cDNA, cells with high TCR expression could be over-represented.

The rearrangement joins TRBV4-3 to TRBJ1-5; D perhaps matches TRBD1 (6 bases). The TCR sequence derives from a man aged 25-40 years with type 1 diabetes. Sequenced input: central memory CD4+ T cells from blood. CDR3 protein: CASSPQIFPGTYSNQPQHF. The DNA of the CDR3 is TGCGCCAGCAGCCCCCAGATTTTTCCGGGGACATATAGCAATCAGCCCCAGCATTTT.